A selection of T cell receptor beta chains follows, all from one sample in a study of post-analysis software for immune sequencing data. Via MiXCR, TCRdb re-called the PCR reads, giving one row per CDR3 protein. The data hold about 810,000 distinct CDR3 sequences, with around 53% observed a single time. The sequenced sample was blood. All receptors come from a girl aged 10 to 17 with multiple sclerosis. The conserved cysteine and the conserved F or W are not part of the CDR3 here. D genes are given only for firm matches. Some rows have no size entry. The others give once, few or many, or a class for an expanded clone.

size: once; J: TRBJ2-2; D: TRBD2; V: TRBV12-3/TRBV12-4; CDR3: ASSPRSSGGRAPGELF
size: -; J: TRBJ1-1; D: -; V: TRBV5-1; CDR3: ASSLFSLDTEAF
size: -; J: TRBJ2-4; D: -; V: TRBV20-1; CDR3: SARRPELVSIQY
size: few; J: TRBJ1-1; D: -; V: TRBV29-1; CDR3: SVAGGRTEAF
size: -; J: -; D: TRBD2; V: TRBV20-1; CDR3: SASGTSWHEQY
size: -; J: TRBJ2-7; D: -; V: TRBV5-5; CDR3: ASSLDGFAYEQY
size: -; J: TRBJ2-7; D: -; V: TRBV5-6; CDR3: ASSLGRLNYEQY
size: few; J: TRBJ2-7; D: -; V: TRBV6-1; CDR3: ASSELYPSYEQY
size: -; J: TRBJ2-6; D: -; V: TRBV5-5; CDR3: ASSFSRDNGSGANVLT
size: few; J: TRBJ1-2; D: -; V: TRBV4-1; CDR3: ASSQVRSGFNYGYT
size: -; J: TRBJ2-7; D: -; V: TRBV2; CDR3: ASSLQAHEQY
size: few; J: TRBJ2-7; D: TRBD1; V: TRBV5-1; CDR3: ASSIGTDYEQY
size: -; J: TRBJ1-2; D: -; V: TRBV12-3/TRBV12-4; CDR3: ASRKRAHGYT
size: -; J: TRBJ2-1; D: TRBD2; V: TRBV6-9; CDR3: ASRPRLAGGTNNEQF
size: few; J: TRBJ1-6; D: -; V: TRBV5-5; CDR3: ASSLAGGGENSPLH
size: once; J: TRBJ1-2; D: -; V: TRBV30; CDR3: AWSVWSLSGYT
size: -; J: TRBJ2-1; D: -; V: TRBV5-1; CDR3: ASRRVYNEQF
size: -; J: -; D: TRBD2; V: TRBV6-5; CDR3: ASSYSGLAGATYNEQY
size: -; J: TRBJ2-7; D: TRBD1; V: TRBV20-1; CDR3: SARAPGTGDSYEQY
size: -; J: TRBJ2-7; D: TRBD1; V: TRBV5-4; CDR3: ARGQGAYEQY
size: few; J: TRBJ2-3; D: TRBD2; V: TRBV19; CDR3: ASSMTRTSGIPDTQY
size: -; J: TRBJ2-1; D: TRBD2; V: TRBV15; CDR3: ATSRAGLAGRYEQF
size: -; J: TRBJ1-2; D: -; V: TRBV21-1; CDR3: ASSSSTGVEGYT
size: -; J: -; D: -; V: TRBV7-3; CDR3: ASSLMAGEGEQY